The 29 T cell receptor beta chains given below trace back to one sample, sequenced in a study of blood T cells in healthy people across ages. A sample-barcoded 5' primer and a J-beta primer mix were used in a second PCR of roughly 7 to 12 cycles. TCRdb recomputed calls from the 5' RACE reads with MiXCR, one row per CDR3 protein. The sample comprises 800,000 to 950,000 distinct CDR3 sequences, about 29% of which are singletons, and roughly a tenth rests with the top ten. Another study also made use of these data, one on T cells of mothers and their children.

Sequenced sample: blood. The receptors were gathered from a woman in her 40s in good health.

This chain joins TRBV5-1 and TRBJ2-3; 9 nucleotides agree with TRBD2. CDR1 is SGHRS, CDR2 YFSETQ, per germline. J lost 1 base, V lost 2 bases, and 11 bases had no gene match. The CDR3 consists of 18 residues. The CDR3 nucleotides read TGCGCCAGCAGCTTAGCGCGGGGGGGCACACTCGGCACAGATACGCAGTATTTT. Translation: CASSLARGGTLGTDTQYF.

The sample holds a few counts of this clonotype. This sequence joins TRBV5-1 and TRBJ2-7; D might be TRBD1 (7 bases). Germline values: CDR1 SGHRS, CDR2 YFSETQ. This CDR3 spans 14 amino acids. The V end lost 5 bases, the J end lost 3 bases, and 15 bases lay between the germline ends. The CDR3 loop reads CASRTDREDYEQYF. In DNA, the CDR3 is TGCGCCAGCAGGACCGACAGGGAGGACTACGAGCAGTACTTC.

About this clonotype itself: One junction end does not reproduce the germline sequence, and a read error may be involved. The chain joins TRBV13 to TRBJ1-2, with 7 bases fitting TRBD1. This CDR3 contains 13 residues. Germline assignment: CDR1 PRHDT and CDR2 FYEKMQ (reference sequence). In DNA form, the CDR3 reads TGTGTCAGCAGCATACAGGGGAACTATGGCTACACCTTC. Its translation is CVSSIQGNYGYTF.

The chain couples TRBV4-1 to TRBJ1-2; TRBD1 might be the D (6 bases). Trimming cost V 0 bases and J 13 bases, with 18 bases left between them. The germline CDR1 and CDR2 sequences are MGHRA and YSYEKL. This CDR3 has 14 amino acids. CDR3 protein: CASSQDPRGKLSTF. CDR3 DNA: TGCGCCAGCAGCCAAGATCCCAGGGGAAAATTGAGCACCTTC.

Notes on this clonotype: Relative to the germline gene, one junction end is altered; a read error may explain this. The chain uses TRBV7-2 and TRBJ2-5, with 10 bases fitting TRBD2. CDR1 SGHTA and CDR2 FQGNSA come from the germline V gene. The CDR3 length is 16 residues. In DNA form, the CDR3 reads TGTGCCAGCAGCTTAGTTCCAGCGGGGGGGCAAGAGACCCAGGACTTC. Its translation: CASSLVPAGGQETQDF. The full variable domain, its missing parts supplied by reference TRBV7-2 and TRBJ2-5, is GAGVSQSPSNKVTEKGKDVELRCDPISGHTALYWYRQSLGQGLEFLIYFQGNSAPDKSGLPSDRFSAERTGGSVSTLTIQRTQQEDSAVYLCASSLVPAGGQETQDFGPGTRLLVL.

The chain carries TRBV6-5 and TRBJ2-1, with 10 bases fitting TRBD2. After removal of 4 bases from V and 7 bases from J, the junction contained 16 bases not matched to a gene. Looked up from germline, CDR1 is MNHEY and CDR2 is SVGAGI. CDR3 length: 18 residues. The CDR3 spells CASSSQSRAGGSYNEQFF. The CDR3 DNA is TGTGCCAGCAGTTCACAAAGTAGAGCGGGGGGGTCGTATAATGAGCAGTTCTTC.

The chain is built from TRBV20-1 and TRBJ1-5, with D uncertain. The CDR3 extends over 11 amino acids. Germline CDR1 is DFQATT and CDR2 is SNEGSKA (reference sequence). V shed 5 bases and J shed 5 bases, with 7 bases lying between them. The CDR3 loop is CSAFMHQPQHF. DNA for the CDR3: TGCAGTGCTTTTATGCATCAGCCCCAGCATTTT.

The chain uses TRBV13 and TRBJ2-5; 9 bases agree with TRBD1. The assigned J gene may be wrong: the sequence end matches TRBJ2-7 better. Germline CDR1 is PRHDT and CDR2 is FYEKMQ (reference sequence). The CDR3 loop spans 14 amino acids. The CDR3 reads CASRVQGAGDEQYF. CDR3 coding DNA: TGTGCCAGCAGGGTACAGGGGGCCGGTGACGAGCAGTACTTC.

CDR3 nucleotide sequence: TGTGCCAGCAGTGTCCGGGCCGCTAACTATGGCTACACCTTC. Translation: CASSVRAANYGYTF. The V call is TRBV27, the J call TRBJ1-2, with unresolved D. Trimming removed 5 bases from V and 0 bases from J, with 10 bases in between. The CDR3 totals 14 residues. The germline V gene has CDR1 MNHEY and CDR2 SMNVEV (reference sequence).

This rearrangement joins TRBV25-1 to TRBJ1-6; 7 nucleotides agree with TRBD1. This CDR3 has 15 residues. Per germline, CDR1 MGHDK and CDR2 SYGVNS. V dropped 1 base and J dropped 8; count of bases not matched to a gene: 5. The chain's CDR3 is CASSEFAGGYSPLHF. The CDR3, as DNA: TGTGCCAGCAGTGAATTCGCAGGGGGATATTCACCCCTCCACTTT.

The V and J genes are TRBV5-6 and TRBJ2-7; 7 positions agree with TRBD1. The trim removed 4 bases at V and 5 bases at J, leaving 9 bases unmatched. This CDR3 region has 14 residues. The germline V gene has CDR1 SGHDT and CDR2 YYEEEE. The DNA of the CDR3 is TGTGCCAGCAGCCAATTAGGGGGCCGTGACGAGCAGTACTTC. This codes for CASSQLGGRDEQYF.

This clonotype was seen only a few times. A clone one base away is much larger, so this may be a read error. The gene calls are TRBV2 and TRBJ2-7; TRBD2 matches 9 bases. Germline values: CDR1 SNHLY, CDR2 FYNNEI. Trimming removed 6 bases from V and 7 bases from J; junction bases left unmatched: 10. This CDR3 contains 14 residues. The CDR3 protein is CASRTSGVYNEQYF. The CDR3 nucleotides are TGTGCCAGCAGGACTAGCGGCGTTTACAATGAGCAGTACTTC.

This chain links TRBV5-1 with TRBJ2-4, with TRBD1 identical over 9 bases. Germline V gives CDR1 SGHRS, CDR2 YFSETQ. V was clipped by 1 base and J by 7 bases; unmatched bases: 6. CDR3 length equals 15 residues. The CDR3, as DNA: TGCGCCAGCAGCTTGTCACAGGGGGCTGGGAACATTCAGTACTTC. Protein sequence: CASSLSQGAGNIQYF.

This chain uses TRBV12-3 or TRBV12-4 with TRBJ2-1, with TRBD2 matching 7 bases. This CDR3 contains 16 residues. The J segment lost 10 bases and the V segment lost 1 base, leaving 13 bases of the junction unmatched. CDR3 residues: CASSLEIVGGEREQFF. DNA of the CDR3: TGTGCCAGCAGTTTAGAGATCGTTGGGGGGGAGCGCGAGCAGTTCTTC.

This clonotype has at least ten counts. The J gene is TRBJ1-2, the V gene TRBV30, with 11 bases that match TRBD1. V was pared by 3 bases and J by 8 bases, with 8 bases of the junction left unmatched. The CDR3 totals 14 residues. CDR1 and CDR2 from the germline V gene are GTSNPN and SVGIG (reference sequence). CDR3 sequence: CAWSAGQGARGYTF. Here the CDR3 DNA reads TGTGCCTGGAGCGCCGGACAGGGGGCAAGGGGCTACACCTTC.

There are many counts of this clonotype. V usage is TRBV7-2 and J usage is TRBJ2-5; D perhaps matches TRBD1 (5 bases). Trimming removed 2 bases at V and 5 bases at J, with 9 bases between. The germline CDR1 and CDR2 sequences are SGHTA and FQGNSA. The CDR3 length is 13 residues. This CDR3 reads CASSLQGRETQYF. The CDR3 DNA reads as TGTGCCAGCAGCTTACAGGGCAGGGAGACCCAGTACTTC.

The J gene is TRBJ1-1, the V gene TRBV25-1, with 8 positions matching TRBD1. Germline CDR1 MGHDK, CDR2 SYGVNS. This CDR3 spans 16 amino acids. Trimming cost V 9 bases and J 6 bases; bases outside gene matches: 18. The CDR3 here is CARGMDRVIKGAEAFF. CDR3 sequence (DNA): TGTGCCAGGGGTATGGACAGGGTGATCAAGGGGGCTGAAGCTTTCTTT.

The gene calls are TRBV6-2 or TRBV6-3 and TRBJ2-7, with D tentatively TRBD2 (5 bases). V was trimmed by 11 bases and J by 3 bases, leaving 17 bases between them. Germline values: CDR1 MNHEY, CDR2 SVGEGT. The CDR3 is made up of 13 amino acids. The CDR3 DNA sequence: TGTGCCTGCCAAGGGCTGGACTTCTACGAGCAGTACTTC. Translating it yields CACQGLDFYEQYF.

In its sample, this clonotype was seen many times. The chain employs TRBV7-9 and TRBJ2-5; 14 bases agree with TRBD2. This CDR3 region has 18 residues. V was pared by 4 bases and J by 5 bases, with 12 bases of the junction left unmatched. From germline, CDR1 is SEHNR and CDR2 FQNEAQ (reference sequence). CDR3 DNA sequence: TGTGCCAGCAGCTCCGGGACTAGCGGGAGCCCCCGGGGTGAGACCCAGTACTTC. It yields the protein CASSSGTSGSPRGETQYF.

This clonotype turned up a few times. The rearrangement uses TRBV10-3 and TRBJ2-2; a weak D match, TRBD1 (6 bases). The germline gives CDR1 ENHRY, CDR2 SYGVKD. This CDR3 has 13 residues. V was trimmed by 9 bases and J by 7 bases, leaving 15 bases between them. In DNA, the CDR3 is TGTGCCATTAACCAGGGGTATAACGGGGAGCTGTTTTTT. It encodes CAINQGYNGELFF.

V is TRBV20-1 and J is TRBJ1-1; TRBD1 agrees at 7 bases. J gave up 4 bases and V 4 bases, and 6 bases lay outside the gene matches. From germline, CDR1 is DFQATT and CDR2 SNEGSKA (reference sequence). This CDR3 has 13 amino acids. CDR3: CSAIEDRATEAFF. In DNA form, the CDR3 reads TGCAGTGCTATTGAAGACAGGGCCACTGAAGCTTTCTTT.

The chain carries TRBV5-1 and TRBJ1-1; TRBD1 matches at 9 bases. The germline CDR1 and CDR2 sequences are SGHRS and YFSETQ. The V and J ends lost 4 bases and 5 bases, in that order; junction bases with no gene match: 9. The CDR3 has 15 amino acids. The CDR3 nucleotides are TGCGCCAGCAGCAGCTCACACAGGGGGCTGACTGAAGCTTTCTTT. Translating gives CASSSSHRGLTEAFF.

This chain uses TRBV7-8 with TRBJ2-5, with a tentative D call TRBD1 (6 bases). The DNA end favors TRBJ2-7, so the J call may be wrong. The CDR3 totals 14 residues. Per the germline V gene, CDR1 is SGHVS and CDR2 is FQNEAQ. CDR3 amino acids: CASSPRTVNYEQYF. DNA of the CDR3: TGTGCCAGCAGTCCTAGGACAGTCAACTACGAGCAGTACTTC.

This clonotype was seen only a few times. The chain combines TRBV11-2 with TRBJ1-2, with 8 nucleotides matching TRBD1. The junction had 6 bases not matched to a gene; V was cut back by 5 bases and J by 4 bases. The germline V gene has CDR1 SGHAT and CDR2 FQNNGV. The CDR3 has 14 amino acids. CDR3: CASSPSGGFYGYTF. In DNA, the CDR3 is TGTGCCAGCAGCCCATCAGGGGGCTTCTATGGCTACACCTTC. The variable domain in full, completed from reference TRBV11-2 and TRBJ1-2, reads EAGVAQSPRYKIIEKRQSVAFWCNPISGHATLYWYQQILGQGPKLLIQFQNNGVVDDSQLPKDRFSAERLKGVDSTLKIQPAKLEDSAVYLCASSPSGGFYGYTFGSGTRLTVV.

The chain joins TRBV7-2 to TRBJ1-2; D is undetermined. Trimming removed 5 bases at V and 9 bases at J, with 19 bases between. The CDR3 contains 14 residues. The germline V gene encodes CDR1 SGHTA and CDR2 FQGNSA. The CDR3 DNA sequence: TGTGCCAGCAGCAGGGCCGGGCGGGCTGATAGCTACACCTTC. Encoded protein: CASSRAGRADSYTF.

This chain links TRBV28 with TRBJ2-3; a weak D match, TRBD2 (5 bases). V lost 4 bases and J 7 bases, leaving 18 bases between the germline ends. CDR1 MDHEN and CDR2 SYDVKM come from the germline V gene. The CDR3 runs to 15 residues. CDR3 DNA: TGTGCCAGCAGTTCCACGGACTTCTCGAAGCATACGCAGTATTTT. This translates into CASSSTDFSKHTQYF.

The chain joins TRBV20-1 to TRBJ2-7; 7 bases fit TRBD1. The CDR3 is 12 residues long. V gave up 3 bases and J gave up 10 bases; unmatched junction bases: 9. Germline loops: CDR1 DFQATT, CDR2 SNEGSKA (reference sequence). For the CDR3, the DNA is TGCAGTGCTAGGGTTCCGACAGGGTTACAGTACTTC. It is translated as CSARVPTGLQYF.

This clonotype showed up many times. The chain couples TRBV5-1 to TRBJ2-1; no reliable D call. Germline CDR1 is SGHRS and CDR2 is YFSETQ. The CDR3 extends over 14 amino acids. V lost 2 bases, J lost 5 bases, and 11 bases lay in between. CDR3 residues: CASSFGPSNNEQFF. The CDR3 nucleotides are TGCGCCAGCAGCTTCGGGCCCAGCAACAATGAGCAGTTCTTC. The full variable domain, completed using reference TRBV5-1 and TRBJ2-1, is KAGVTQTPRYLIKTRGQQVTLSCSPISGHRSVSWYQQTPGQGLQFLFEYFSETQRNKGNFPGRFSGRQFSNSRSEMNVSTLELGDSALYLCASSFGPSNNEQFFGPGTRLTVL.

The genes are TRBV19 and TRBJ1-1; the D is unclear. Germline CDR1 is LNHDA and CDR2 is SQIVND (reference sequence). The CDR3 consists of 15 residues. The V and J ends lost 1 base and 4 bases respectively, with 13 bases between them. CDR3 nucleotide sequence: TGTGCCAGTAGTATAGGACGGAGGGAAGTCACTGAAGCTTTCTTT. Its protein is CASSIGRREVTEAFF.